The present T cell receptor (beta chain) was sequenced within a study of blood T cell repertoires in COVID-19. V dropped 3 bases and J dropped 3 bases, with 9 bases sitting between them. Germline values: CDR1 KGHSH, CDR2 LQKENI. The CDR3 has 14 amino acids. Here immunoSEQ multiplex PCR was the method, and the copy in TCRdb shows in-frame clones only, minus some. The sample includes around 310,000 clones, 90% of them seen just once. The sample holds one count of this clone. The source is a woman younger than 45 with COVID-19, enrolled during active disease. Sequencing was done on a sample of peripheral blood. The V call is TRBV18, the J call TRBJ1-5; the D is unclear. CDR3 loop: CASSPNPHNQPQHF. CDR3 nucleotide sequence: TGTGCCAGCTCACCCAATCCCCACAATCAGCCCCAGCATTTT.